The 26 T cell receptor beta chains given below trace back to one sample, sequenced in a study of blood T cells in healthy people across ages. Primed by a sample-barcoded 5' primer and a J-beta primer mix, a second PCR proceeded for 7 to 11 cycles. A single record per CDR3 protein comes from TCRdb applying MiXCR to the 5' RACE reads. In the table there are fewer than 950,000 distinct CDR3 sequences, 35% to 40% of which are singletons. The specimen was blood. These TCRs come from a man between 18 and 35 years old in good health.

V is TRBV7-3 and J is TRBJ2-1, with D possibly being TRBD2 (5 bases). Deletions cut 2 bases from V and 7 bases from J, with 18 bases between. CDR1 and CDR2 (germline): SGHTA, FQGTGA. This CDR3 spans 16 amino acids. The CDR3 sequence: CASSLQVTLLVNEQFF. CDR3 nucleotide sequence: TGTGCCAGCAGCTTACAAGTTACCTTACTAGTGAATGAGCAGTTCTTC.

This clonotype showed up many times. This chain connects TRBV4-1 to TRBJ2-1, with D maybe TRBD2 (6 bases). V was cut by 0 bases and J by 3 bases, with 15 bases left in between. Looked up from germline, CDR1 is MGHRA and CDR2 is YSYEKL. The CDR3 consists of 17 residues. The CDR3: CASSQDDVGGIYNEQFF. CDR3 bases: TGCGCCAGCAGCCAAGATGACGTGGGGGGAATCTACAATGAGCAGTTCTTC.

A single count supports this clonotype. A read error may be the cause here, since a much bigger clone is one base away. V is TRBV5-1 and J is TRBJ1-2; D is unclear. Deletions cut 6 bases from V and 5 bases from J, with 11 bases between. The CDR3 extends over 12 amino acids. In germline, CDR1 is SGHRS, CDR2 YFSETQ. CDR3 amino acids: CASTLEEYGYTF. CDR3 nucleotides: TGCGCCAGCACCCTGGAGGAGTATGGCTACACCTTC. The full variable domain, completed using reference TRBV5-1 and TRBJ1-2, is KAGVTQTPRYLIKTRGQQVTLSCSPISGHRSVSWYQQTPGQGLQFLFEYFSETQRNKGNFPGRFSGRQFSNSRSEMNVSTLELGDSALYLCASTLEEYGYTFGSGTRLTVV.

The CDR3 DNA is TGTGCCGCATCACTAGCGGGATCCTACGAGCAGTACTTC. Translating it yields CAASLAGSYEQYF. This chain uses TRBV30 with TRBJ2-7; 10 bases match TRBD2. The V and J ends lost 8 bases and 1 base, in that order; junction bases with no gene match: 5. Germline lookup yields CDR1 GTSNPN and CDR2 SVGIG (reference sequence). CDR3 length: 13 residues.

The CDR3 sequence is CAISESNRGYEAFF. As DNA, the CDR3 is TGTGCCATCAGTGAGTCGAACAGGGGATATGAAGCTTTCTTT. This chain uses TRBV10-3 with TRBJ1-1, with 7 nucleotides matching TRBD1. Germline V gene data show CDR1 as ENHRY and CDR2 as SYGVKD. The CDR3 is made up of 14 amino acids. J lost 7 bases, V lost 0 bases, and 5 bases had no gene match.

The rearrangement joins TRBV5-1 to TRBJ1-1; 10 bases match TRBD1. This CDR3 is 14 amino acids long. CDR1 SGHRS and CDR2 YFSETQ come from the germline V gene. J gave up 6 bases and V 4 bases, and 6 bases lay outside the gene matches. The CDR3 DNA reads TGCGCCAGCAGCGTGCCGGGACAGGGGTCTGAAGCTTTCTTT. Residues: CASSVPGQGSEAFF. Supplemented by reference TRBV5-1 and TRBJ1-1, the full variable domain reads KAGVTQTPRYLIKTRGQQVTLSCSPISGHRSVSWYQQTPGQGLQFLFEYFSETQRNKGNFPGRFSGRQFSNSRSEMNVSTLELGDSALYLCASSVPGQGSEAFFGQGTRLTVV.

This clonotype has just a few counts. This chain connects TRBV20-1 to TRBJ1-5, with D uncertain. The CDR3 loop spans 14 amino acids. Trimming pared 1 base from V and 4 bases from J, leaving 11 bases between. Germline assignment: CDR1 DFQATT and CDR2 SNEGSKA (reference sequence). The CDR3 nucleotides read TGCAGTGCTAGAGCGGGTAGCGGTAATCAGCCCCAGCATTTT. This translates into CSARAGSGNQPQHF.

The J gene is TRBJ2-4, the V gene TRBV9; weak D call: TRBD1 (7 bases). With the DNA end fitting TRBJ2-7 better, the J assignment may be wrong. The CDR3 has 14 amino acids. Germline-derived CDR1 and CDR2 are SGDLS and YYNGEE. The CDR3 sequence: CASSVRRQGGEQYF. CDR3 DNA: TGTGCCAGCAGCGTTCGAAGACAGGGAGGCGAGCAGTACTTC.

This clonotype was found a few times. This chain connects TRBV7-9 to TRBJ1-1; 7 bases are a match to TRBD1. V shed 3 bases, J shed 8 bases, and the junction held 3 bases outside the gene matches. The CDR3 extends over 12 amino acids. Per germline, CDR1 SEHNR and CDR2 FQNEAQ (reference sequence). The CDR3 loop is CASSFGQDEAFF. The CDR3 DNA reads as TGTGCCAGCAGCTTCGGACAGGACGAAGCTTTCTTT.

This clonotype has a handful of counts. This sequence joins TRBV2 and TRBJ1-4; D remains ambiguous. Trimming removed 3 bases from V and 4 bases from J, with 12 bases in between. The CDR3 runs to 15 residues. The germline V gene encodes CDR1 SNHLY and CDR2 FYNNEI. This chain's CDR3 is CASSDTRAINEKLFF. The CDR3 DNA reads as TGTGCCAGCAGTGACACGAGGGCCATTAATGAAAAACTGTTTTTT.

Only a few counts were recorded for this clonotype. The chain has TRBV10-2 and TRBJ1-1; D gene unclear. V was clipped by 3 bases and J by 0 bases, with 14 bases between them. The CDR3 has 16 residues. Germline V gene data show CDR1 as WSHSY and CDR2 as SAAADI. The CDR3 reads CASSDGVPGLNTEAFF. The CDR3 nucleotides are TGCGCCAGCAGTGATGGGGTTCCGGGCTTGAACACTGAAGCTTTCTTT.

There are many counts of this clonotype. The V and J genes are TRBV7-3 and TRBJ1-1, with 7 bases matching TRBD1. This CDR3 has 14 amino acids. Germline V gives CDR1 SGHTA, CDR2 FQGTGA. Trimming cost V 4 bases and J 1 base; bases outside gene matches: 3. CDR3 sequence reads: CASSSTGRNTEAFF. The CDR3 DNA reads as TGTGCCAGCAGCTCGACAGGGAGGAACACTGAAGCTTTCTTT.

In regard to this clonotype: At one boundary the junction diverges from the germline segment, which might be a read error. The chain employs TRBV28 and TRBJ2-5; 9 nucleotides align to TRBD1. Near its end, the DNA agrees better with TRBJ2-7, so the J call may be wrong. This CDR3 region has 17 residues. Looked up from germline, CDR1 is MDHEN and CDR2 is SYDVKM. CDR3 bases: TGCGCCAGCAGTTTATTAGGTTTGGACAGGGGTTTCTACGAGCAGTACTTC. It encodes CASSLLGLDRGFYEQYF.

The CDR3 region is CASSRSQGAYEQYF. As DNA, the CDR3 is TGTGCCAGCAGCCGATCACAGGGGGCATACGAGCAGTACTTC. The chain carries TRBV14 and TRBJ2-7; 9 bases fit TRBD1. Germline CDR1 is SGHDN and CDR2 is FVKESK. This CDR3 is built from 14 residues. Trimming cost V 4 bases and J 4 bases; bases outside gene matches: 5.

This clonotype was seen many times. This rearrangement joins TRBV20-1 to TRBJ2-1; no clear D gene. CDR1 and CDR2 from the germline V gene are DFQATT and SNEGSKA (reference sequence). This CDR3 contains 10 residues. CDR3 sequence (DNA): TGCAGCGCATCAAACAATGAGCAGTTCTTC. Residues: CSASNNEQFF.

The V and J genes are TRBV7-2 and TRBJ2-5; D gene unclear. The CDR3 runs 15 residues. V was trimmed by 2 bases and J by 11 bases, leaving 21 bases between them. Germline assignment: CDR1 SGHTA and CDR2 FQGNSA. The CDR3 DNA is TGTGCCAGCAGCTTAAGGGATTTCTCCTACAATGAGCAGTACTTC. Translating gives CASSLRDFSYNEQYF.

This clonotype occurred many times. V usage is TRBV5-1 and J usage is TRBJ1-2, with a weak D call TRBD1 (5 bases). Germline assignment: CDR1 SGHRS and CDR2 YFSETQ. This CDR3 has 13 residues. V lost 0 bases and J lost 3, with 6 bases in between. The CDR3 spells CASSLGGHYGYTF. CDR3 DNA sequence: TGCGCCAGCAGCTTGGGGGGACACTATGGCTACACCTTC.

V usage is TRBV9 and J usage is TRBJ2-5; weak D call: TRBD2 (6 bases). Trimming pared 0 bases from V and 4 bases from J, leaving 13 bases between. Germline-derived CDR1 and CDR2 are SGDLS and YYNGEE. The CDR3 covers 15 residues. The CDR3 DNA is TGTGCCAGCAGCGTAGAGGGCGGGGTGGGAGAGACCCAGTACTTC. Translated, it gives CASSVEGGVGETQYF. The full variable domain, completed using reference TRBV9 and TRBJ2-5, is DSGVTQTPKHLITATGQRVTLRCSPRSGDLSVYWYQQSLDQGLQFLIQYYNGEERAKGNILERFSAQQFPDLHSELNLSSLELGDSALYFCASSVEGGVGETQYFGPGTRLLVL.

The rearrangement uses TRBV20-1 and TRBJ1-1; D is uncertain. The germline V and J ends were trimmed by 3 bases and 6 bases, with 8 bases remaining between them. Looked up from germline, CDR1 is DFQATT and CDR2 is SNEGSKA (reference sequence). This CDR3 is 11 amino acids long. This chain's CDR3 is CSARISAEAFF. The DNA for the CDR3 is TGCAGTGCTAGGATTAGTGCTGAAGCTTTCTTT.

J is TRBJ1-2 and V is TRBV5-1; D remains ambiguous. CDR1 is SGHRS and CDR2 is YFSETQ in the germline V gene. The ends were cut back, 4 bases at V and 5 bases at J, with 15 bases in the middle. The CDR3 loop spans 14 amino acids. CDR3 region: CASSIAGREYGYTF. The CDR3 nucleotides are TGCGCCAGCAGCATCGCGGGCAGAGAATATGGCTACACCTTC.

This clonotype was found once. The chain couples TRBV4-1 to TRBJ2-4; no clear D. The V end was cut by 2 bases, the J end by 7 bases, with 21 bases between. Germline lookup yields CDR1 MGHRA and CDR2 YSYEKL. This CDR3 is 17 amino acids long. CDR3 residues: CASSQPKAGLSRNIQYF. CDR3 sequence (DNA): TGCGCCAGCAGCCAACCAAAGGCCGGCCTCTCCCGCAACATTCAGTACTTC.

J is TRBJ1-1 and V is TRBV7-9; a possible D gene is TRBD1 (5 bases). Trimming took 6 bases from V and 3 from J, leaving 14 bases between them. In germline, CDR1 is SEHNR, CDR2 FQNEAQ (reference sequence). The CDR3 has 14 residues. The DNA for the CDR3 is TGTGCCAGCAGTTCCGGGACGGTCTACACTGAAGCTTTCTTT. The encoded protein is CASSSGTVYTEAFF.

This clonotype was recorded only once. The chain carries TRBV29-1 and TRBJ2-7; unclear D gene. The CDR3 has 11 residues. The germline V and J ends were trimmed by 6 bases and 2 bases, with 8 bases remaining between them. Germline V gene lookup returns CDR1 SQVTM and CDR2 ANQGSEA. For the CDR3, the DNA is TGCAGCGTCGCTACCACCTACGAGCAGTACTTC. Protein sequence: CSVATTYEQYF.

This clonotype was counted between two and nine times. The chain employs TRBV12-3 or TRBV12-4 and TRBJ2-7, with 8 bases lining up with TRBD2. The CDR3 spans 15 residues. The ends lost 6 bases at V and 7 bases at J; junction bases unmatched: 14. This CDR3 reads CASRSSSGGFNEQYF. The CDR3 DNA sequence: TGTGCCAGCAGGTCCTCAAGCGGGGGTTTCAATGAGCAGTACTTC.

Ten or more counts support this clonotype. The genes are TRBV12-3 or TRBV12-4 and TRBJ1-5, with a weak D call TRBD1 (5 bases). Trimming removed 3 bases at V and 7 bases at J, with 7 bases between. The length of the CDR3 is 12 residues. The CDR3 DNA is TGTGCCAGCAGTTTGGGGGAACAGCCCCAGCATTTT. Residues: CASSLGEQPQHF.

This clonotype showed up many times. This sequence joins TRBV27 and TRBJ2-3; 8 nucleotides match TRBD1. Trimming cost V 0 bases and J 3 bases; bases outside gene matches: 2. CDR1 is MNHEY and CDR2 is SMNVEV in the germline V gene (reference sequence). The CDR3 is made up of 15 amino acids. The chain's CDR3 is CASSLSDRGTDTQYF. CDR3 bases: TGTGCCAGCAGTTTATCAGACAGGGGAACAGATACGCAGTATTTT.